The T cell receptor (beta chain) described here comes from a study of T-cell memory formation after mild COVID-19. 5'RACE with constant-segment primers built TCRalpha and TCRbeta cDNA libraries with UMIs. Using its own MiXCR run on the 5' RACE reads, TCRdb lists one record per CDR3 protein. The sample contains 530,000 or so distinct CDR3 sequences, 15% to 20% of which appear only once. In this sample, this clonotype turned up a few times. What it binds is unknown. General study findings and limits: Clones shrinking from day 15 to 85 showed even CD4/CD8 mixes; later expanders tilted CD4+. SARS-CoV-2 specificity was not confirmed for second-wave clones peaking on day 37. There were some responding clones in pre-infection memory, which suggested that cross-reactive memory had joined.

The sequenced sample was PBMCs or a T cell subset sorted from them (not recorded which). This sequence originates from an adult woman who had mild COVID-19 (a few samples of this study predate the infection). Cell type and time point are not known.

The CDR3 DNA is TGTGCCAGCAGGGGAGGAACCTTCGCAACTAATGAAAAACTGTTTTTT. Its protein product is CASRGGTFATNEKLFF. The chain joins TRBV6-1 to TRBJ1-4; D unclear. CDR1 is MNHNS, CDR2 SASEGT, per germline. The CDR3 runs 16 residues. Trimming took off 6 bases at V and 0 bases at J, with 14 bases between the two ends.